The TCR beta chain described here comes from a study of persistence of HIV-infected CD4 T cells. Cells were stimulated with overlapping HIV-1 Gag 15-mer peptides. Sorted nonresponding memory CD4+ T cells were CD40L-negative, CD69-negative, CD45RO-high. An approximately 17-hour stimulation of CD8-depleted PBMCs used anti-CD28/CD49d costimulation, CD40-blocking antibody and enfuvirtide. Concerning this clone: Its antigen is still unknown.

V lost 3 bases and J lost 6; bases outside the gene matches: 5. Germline V gives CDR1 SGHDT, CDR2 YYEEEE. This CDR3 spans 13 amino acids. The immunoSEQ assay was version 4, run in survey mode. Template was genomic DNA at 8 to 10 ng/uL, with up to roughly 1 ug used per sample. The data were produced by immunoSEQ multiplex PCR, yet TCRdb's version contains in-frame clones alone and is incomplete. The data contain roughly 32,000 clones, approximately 80% of them singletons. Study-wide results and caveats: Degenerate expanded CDR3beta sequences were enriched among CMV- and Gag-responding cells. Compared with CD3/CD28-stimulated cells, CMV- and Gag-responding cells showed lower TCRbeta richness.

The TCR comes from an adult woman with HIV who was CMV-seropositive. The chain combines TRBV5-6 with TRBJ1-1, with 7 bases aligning to TRBD1. The material sequenced was CD4+ T cells sorted from PBMCs after roughly 18-hour stimulation, taken from a patient who received antiretroviral therapy. CDR3 protein: CASSSTGVAEAFF. DNA for the CDR3: TGTGCCAGCAGCTCCACAGGGGTGGCTGAAGCTTTCTTT. The whole variable domain, filled in from reference TRBV5-6 and TRBJ1-1, reads DAGVTQSPTHLIKTRGQQVTLRCSPKSGHDTVSWYQQALGQGPQFIFQYYEEEERQRGNFPDRFSGHQFPNYSSELNVNALLLGDSALYLCASSSTGVAEAFFGQGTRLTVV.